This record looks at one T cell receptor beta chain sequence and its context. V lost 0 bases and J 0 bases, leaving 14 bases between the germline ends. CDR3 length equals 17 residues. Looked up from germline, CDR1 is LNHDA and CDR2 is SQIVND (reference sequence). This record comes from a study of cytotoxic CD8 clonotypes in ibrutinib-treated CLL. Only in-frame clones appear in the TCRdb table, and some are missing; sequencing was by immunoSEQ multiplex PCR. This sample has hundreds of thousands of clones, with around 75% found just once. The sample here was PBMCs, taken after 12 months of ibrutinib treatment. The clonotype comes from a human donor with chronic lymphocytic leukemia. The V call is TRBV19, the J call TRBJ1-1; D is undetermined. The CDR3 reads CASSIEKGGGLNTEAFF. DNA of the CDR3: TGTGCCAGTAGTATAGAAAAGGGAGGAGGACTGAACACTGAAGCTTTCTTT.